A single sample is the source of the 26 T cell receptor beta chains below, sequenced in a study of early T cells in non-severe SARS-CoV-2 infection. TCRdb passed the 5' RACE reads through MiXCR, listing each CDR3 protein once. The top ten hold around 5% of the sample, which has around 76,000 distinct CDR3 sequences, 10% to 12% seen once. Material for sequencing was whole blood. Source of these receptors: an adult who was a healthcare worker with PCR-confirmed SARS-CoV-2 infection or an uninfected control (not recorded which).

The chain has TRBV6-5 and TRBJ2-6; D remains ambiguous. CDR1 MNHEY and CDR2 SVGAGI come from the germline V gene. Trimming removed 7 bases from V and 0 bases from J, with 7 bases in between. The CDR3 runs to 14 residues. CDR3 coding DNA: TGTGCCAGCATGCTGGGCTCTGGGGCCAACGTCCTGACTTTC. This encodes CASMLGSGANVLTF.

This clonotype was counted many times. V is TRBV6-2 or TRBV6-3 and J is TRBJ1-5; 8 bases fit TRBD1. CDR1 is MNHEY and CDR2 is SVGEGT in the germline V gene. The CDR3 runs to 16 residues. Trimming at V came to 6 bases and at J to 0 bases, leaving 7 bases not matched to a gene. This CDR3 reads CASRDSGGYSNQPQHF. In nucleotides, the CDR3 is TGTGCCAGCAGAGACTCAGGGGGCTATAGCAATCAGCCCCAGCATTTT.

The gene calls are TRBV9 and TRBJ1-2, with 8 nucleotides matching TRBD1. Germline trimming cut 3 bases from V and 4 bases from J; bases unmatched to any gene: 8. CDR3 size: 15 residues. Germline V CDR1 and CDR2: SGDLS, YYNGEE. The CDR3 spells CASSGAPTGGYGYTF. Written as DNA, the CDR3 is TGTGCCAGCAGCGGAGCCCCCACAGGGGGCTATGGCTACACCTTC. The full variable domain, with the rest looked up from reference TRBV9 and TRBJ1-2, is DSGVTQTPKHLITATGQRVTLRCSPRSGDLSVYWYQQSLDQGLQFLIQYYNGEERAKGNILERFSAQQFPDLHSELNLSSLELGDSALYFCASSGAPTGGYGYTFGSGTRLTVV.

This chain joins TRBV2 and TRBJ1-5; D is possibly TRBD1 (5 bases). V shed 5 bases and J shed 0 bases, with 8 bases lying between them. CDR3 size: 14 residues. Germline CDR1 is SNHLY and CDR2 is FYNNEI. The CDR3 region has the DNA TGTGCCAGCAGTCCACAGGTTAGCAATCAGCCCCAGCATTTT. Encoded protein: CASSPQVSNQPQHF.

This clonotype was seen ten or more times. This chain uses TRBV11-2 with TRBJ2-1, with D perhaps TRBD1 (6 bases). Deletions cut 5 bases from V and 6 bases from J, with 11 bases between. The CDR3 runs to 13 residues. Germline CDR1 is SGHAT and CDR2 is FQNNGV. The chain's CDR3 is CASSHRTVNEQFF. CDR3 bases: TGTGCCAGCAGCCACAGGACAGTCAATGAGCAGTTCTTC.

This clonotype was picked up many times. The chain carries TRBV19 and TRBJ2-1; tentatively, D is TRBD2 (6 bases). The CDR3 spans 12 residues. Between the trimmed V and J ends, which lost 6 bases and 9 bases, there was a span of 12 bases. The germline V gene has CDR1 LNHDA and CDR2 SQIVND (reference sequence). The DNA for the CDR3 is TGTGCCAGTAGCCAGACTAGACGTGAGCAGTTCTTC. Amino acid sequence: CASSQTRREQFF.

This clonotype was detected only a few times. V is TRBV7-8 and J is TRBJ1-5; 10 bases align to TRBD1. Germline CDR1 and CDR2: SGHVS and FQNEAQ. This CDR3 has 16 amino acids. J lost 5 bases, V lost 1 base, and 5 bases had no gene match. The CDR3: CASSLVLGTGDQPQHF. The CDR3 DNA follows: TGTGCCAGCAGCTTAGTACTTGGGACAGGGGATCAGCCCCAGCATTTT.

The rearrangement links TRBV7-6 to TRBJ1-5; tentative D call: TRBD1 (5 bases). V was trimmed by 0 bases and J by 6 bases, leaving 12 bases between them. CDR1 SGHVS and CDR2 FNYEAQ come from the germline V gene. This CDR3 has 15 amino acids. The CDR3 sequence: CASSLARGAGQPQHF. CDR3 DNA sequence: TGTGCCAGCAGCTTAGCAAGAGGGGCTGGTCAGCCCCAGCATTTT.

This clonotype showed up just a few times. The rearrangement links TRBV7-9 to TRBJ2-7; D might be TRBD1 (6 bases). Germline V gene sequence: CDR1 SEHNR, CDR2 FQNEAQ (reference sequence). V lost 5 bases and J lost 5, with 22 bases in between. This CDR3 has 16 amino acids. Here the CDR3 DNA reads TGTGCCAGCAGCCTTTCCCTCGACAGGTCTCGGAACGAGCAGTACTTC. Translation gives CASSLSLDRSRNEQYF.

This clonotype was detected many times. This chain links TRBV5-1 with TRBJ1-3, with a tentative D call TRBD1 (5 bases). Germline V gene data show CDR1 as SGHRS and CDR2 as YFSETQ. The CDR3 sequence is 15 residues long. V shed 4 bases and J shed 3 bases, with 14 bases lying between them. The CDR3 sequence is CASSRSGDGGNTIYF. CDR3 DNA sequence: TGCGCCAGCAGCCGGTCGGGGGACGGTGGAAACACCATATATTTT.

The sample holds one count of this clonotype. The chain carries TRBV7-9 and TRBJ1-1; TRBD1 might be the D (6 bases). Germline lookup yields CDR1 SEHNR and CDR2 FQNEAQ (reference sequence). Trimming took 2 bases from V and 6 from J, leaving 10 bases between them. CDR3 length: 13 residues. The CDR3: CASSLKGGAEAFF. CDR3 nucleotides: TGTGCCAGCAGCTTAAAGGGGGGCGCTGAAGCTTTCTTT.

The rearrangement links TRBV12-3 or TRBV12-4 to TRBJ1-3; D unclear. V was cut by 3 bases and J by 0 bases, with 12 bases left in between. This CDR3 contains 16 residues. The CDR3 sequence is CASSFYGKSSGNTIYF. CDR3 sequence (DNA): TGTGCCAGCAGTTTCTACGGGAAGAGCTCTGGAAACACCATATATTTT.

This clonotype was seen many times. The chain joins TRBV2 to TRBJ2-2; a weak D match, TRBD2 (6 bases). V gave up 5 bases and J gave up 3 bases, with 10 bases separating them. Germline V gives CDR1 SNHLY, CDR2 FYNNEI. The CDR3 loop spans 14 amino acids. This CDR3 reads CASSIGTYTGELFF. DNA for the CDR3: TGTGCCAGCAGTATCGGGACTTACACCGGGGAGCTGTTTTTT.

The chain couples TRBV14 to TRBJ2-3; D possibly corresponds to TRBD1 (5 bases). The V gene's germline CDR1 is SGHDN and CDR2 FVKESK. Between the trimmed V and J ends, which lost 0 bases and 9 bases, there was a span of 10 bases. This CDR3 spans 13 amino acids. The CDR3 spells CASSQDRRQTQYF. In DNA form, the CDR3 reads TGTGCCAGCAGCCAAGATAGGAGACAGACGCAGTATTTT.

V gene TRBV11-3 combines with J gene TRBJ1-1; D is uncertain. This CDR3 spans 13 amino acids. Germline V gene sequence: CDR1 SGHNT, CDR2 YENEEA. Trimming pared 7 bases from V and 8 bases from J, leaving 17 bases between. CDR3 loop: CASTMAGEGEAFF. CDR3 in DNA: TGTGCCAGCACCATGGCCGGGGAAGGCGAAGCTTTCTTT.

This clonotype was counted many times. The chain joins TRBV9 to TRBJ1-1, with a tentative D call TRBD1 (6 bases). Germline V CDR1 and CDR2: SGDLS, YYNGEE. The CDR3 totals 13 residues. Between the trimmed V and J ends, which lost 1 base and 7 bases, there was a span of 11 bases. CDR3 sequence (DNA): TGTGCCAGCAGCGTATTGACGGACAGTGAAGCTTTCTTT. It encodes CASSVLTDSEAFF.

This clonotype occurred a few times. The chain is built from TRBV20-1 and TRBJ1-2, with D uncertain. The CDR3 is 11 amino acids. The germline V gene has CDR1 DFQATT and CDR2 SNEGSKA (reference sequence). Trimming removed 2 bases at V and 8 bases at J, with 9 bases between. The CDR3 coding sequence is TGCAGTGCTAGACGGACTAGGGGCTACACCTTC. It yields the protein CSARRTRGYTF.

At least ten counts were recorded for this clonotype. The chain is built from TRBV20-1 and TRBJ2-4; D ambiguous. The germline CDR1 and CDR2 sequences are DFQATT and SNEGSKA (reference sequence). The ends were cut back, 1 base at V and 2 bases at J, with 12 bases in the middle. CDR3 length: 15 amino acids. CDR3 DNA sequence: TGCAGTGCTAGAGCATACACCGGGTCCAAAAACATTCAGTACTTC. Translating it yields CSARAYTGSKNIQYF.

This clonotype was detected only a few times. The CDR3 is CASKWGSTDTQYF. CDR3 in DNA: TGTGCCAGCAAGTGGGGCTCCACAGATACGCAGTATTTT. This chain joins TRBV6-5 and TRBJ2-3; weak D call: TRBD1 (5 bases). The CDR3 consists of 13 residues. Per germline, CDR1 MNHEY and CDR2 SVGAGI. Trimming cost V 7 bases and J 2 bases, with 10 bases left between them.

This clonotype has a count of ten or more. The CDR3 here is CASSSTGGDQPQHF. The CDR3 coding sequence is TGTGCCAGCAGCTCTACCGGGGGGGATCAGCCCCAGCATTTT. This rearrangement joins TRBV5-5 to TRBJ1-5; D possibly corresponds to TRBD1 (5 bases). CDR1 and CDR2 (germline): SGHKS, YYEKEE (reference sequence). The CDR3 extends over 14 amino acids. The V end lost 3 bases, the J end lost 5 bases, and 12 bases lay between the germline ends.

This clonotype was picked up many times. The J gene is TRBJ2-1, the V gene TRBV20-1; D tentatively reads TRBD1 or TRBD2 (5 bases each). CDR1 is DFQATT and CDR2 is SNEGSKA in the germline V gene (reference sequence). V dropped 0 bases and J dropped 4 bases, with 13 bases sitting between them. The length of the CDR3 is 15 residues. CDR3 coding DNA: TGCAGTGCTAGAGATTCGACTGGGGGATACAATGAGCAGTTCTTC. It encodes CSARDSTGGYNEQFF.

The V gene is TRBV20-1, the J gene TRBJ1-3; D uncertain. The V gene lost 6 bases and the J gene lost 0 bases, with 12 bases spanning the gap. This CDR3 is built from 14 residues. Germline loops: CDR1 DFQATT, CDR2 SNEGSKA (reference sequence). Written as DNA, the CDR3 is TGCAGTGCCCCGGACGGCTCCTCTGGAAACACCATATATTTT. It is translated as CSAPDGSSGNTIYF.

This clonotype was seen a few times. V is TRBV6-5 and J is TRBJ2-5; 11 nucleotides agree with TRBD2. Germline V lookup: CDR1 MNHEY, CDR2 SVGAGI. The CDR3 runs 15 residues. V shed 7 bases, J shed 1 base, and the junction held 5 bases outside the gene matches. This CDR3 is CASTRSGGVQETQYF. CDR3 DNA sequence: TGTGCCAGCACCCGTAGCGGGGGGGTCCAAGAGACCCAGTACTTC.

This clonotype was recorded many times. The chain combines TRBV7-2 with TRBJ2-4; a weak D match, TRBD2 (5 bases). Looked up from germline, CDR1 is SGHTA and CDR2 is FQGNSA. The CDR3 runs 12 residues. The V gene lost 2 bases and the J gene lost 12 bases, with 11 bases spanning the gap. The CDR3 region is CASSLRAESQYF. The CDR3 DNA sequence: TGTGCCAGCAGCTTAAGAGCGGAAAGTCAGTACTTC.

This clonotype was counted only a few times. V usage is TRBV19 and J usage is TRBJ2-1; a weak D match, TRBD2 (5 bases). CDR3 size: 15 residues. V shed 3 bases and J shed 5 bases, with 14 bases lying between them. Germline V lookup: CDR1 LNHDA, CDR2 SQIVND (reference sequence). The CDR3 region is CASSIGTAGHNEQFF. In nucleotides, the CDR3 is TGTGCCAGTAGTATCGGCACTGCGGGCCACAATGAGCAGTTCTTC.

The chain links TRBV7-9 to TRBJ2-3, with D uncertain. Trimming left V 6 bases short and J 5 bases short, with 21 bases between. CDR1 is SEHNR, CDR2 FQNEAQ, per germline (reference sequence). The CDR3 extends over 16 amino acids. The CDR3 spells CASSILSAPQLDTQYF. The CDR3, as DNA: TGTGCCAGCAGTATCTTATCGGCCCCGCAACTAGATACGCAGTATTTT.